This T cell receptor beta chain is from a study of early T cells in non-severe SARS-CoV-2 infection. Study at large: Unpaired chains resulted from sequencing bulk RNA of unsorted whole blood. Whole-study findings and limits: In VDJdb matching, anti-spike CD8 responses were favored while private and CD4 specificities went missing.

As part of library construction, unique molecular identifiers were attached to individual cDNA molecules. Each CDR3 protein gets one entry after TCRdb re-called the 5' RACE reads with MiXCR. Of tens of thousands of distinct CDR3 sequences listed, over 9.5% are singletons. Turning to this clonotype: Its matching antigen is unknown.

The TCR comes from an adult who was a healthcare worker with PCR-confirmed SARS-CoV-2 infection or an uninfected control (not recorded which). This material consisted of whole blood, taken at baseline.

CDR3 sequence: CASSSTGETQYF. The CDR3 DNA reads TGTGCCAGCAGCTCCACCGGGGAGACCCAGTACTTC. J is TRBJ2-5 and V is TRBV7-7; D unclear. Trimming left V 4 bases short and J 5 bases short, with 8 bases between. This CDR3 is built from 12 residues. Germline V gene sequence: CDR1 SSHAT, CDR2 FNYEAQ (reference sequence).